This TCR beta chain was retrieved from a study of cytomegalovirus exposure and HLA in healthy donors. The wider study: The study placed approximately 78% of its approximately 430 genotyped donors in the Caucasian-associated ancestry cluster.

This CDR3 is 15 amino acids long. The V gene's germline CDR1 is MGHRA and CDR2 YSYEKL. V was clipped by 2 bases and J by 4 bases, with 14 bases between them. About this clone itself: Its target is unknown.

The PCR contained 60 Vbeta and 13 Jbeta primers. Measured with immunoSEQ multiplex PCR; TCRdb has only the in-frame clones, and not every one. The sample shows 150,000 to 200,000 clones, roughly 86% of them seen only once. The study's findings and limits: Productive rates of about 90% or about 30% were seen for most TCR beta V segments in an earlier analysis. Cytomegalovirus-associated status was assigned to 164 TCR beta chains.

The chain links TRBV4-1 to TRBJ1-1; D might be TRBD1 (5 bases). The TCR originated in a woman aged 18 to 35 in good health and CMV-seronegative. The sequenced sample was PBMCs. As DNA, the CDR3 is TGCGCCAGCAGCCAACCGAACGGGGGGGTCACTGAAGCTTTCTTT. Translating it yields CASSQPNGGVTEAFF.